This TCR beta chain was captured by sequencing in a study of blood T cell repertoires in COVID-19. For the study at large: PBMCs, B-cell-depleted T cells, or T cells were the source of the cDNA or gDNA that made up the material.

Per the authors' pipeline: Counts of nucleated cells, estimated from reference gene primer amplification, were obtained. Only in-frame clones appear in the TCRdb table, and some are missing; sequencing was by immunoSEQ multiplex PCR. The V and J calls and clone size are taken from that table; D and trimming were inferred from the DNA. The table includes around 300,000 clones, around 91% detected once. Points on this clone: Other DNA sequences within the sample encode an identical CDR3.

Enrolled through a virtual design, the participants were between 18 and 89 years of age and came from 24 US areas. Which cohort a participant joined came from the clinical history participants gave. The CDR3 has 15 residues. Germline-derived CDR1 and CDR2 are SGHRS and YFSETQ. The ends were cut back, 3 bases at V and 4 bases at J, with 11 bases in the middle. V and J are TRBV5-1 and TRBJ2-6; TRBD1 is a possible D gene (6 bases). Material: PBMCs or T cells enriched from blood (not recorded which). The source is a woman under 30 with acute COVID-19. CDR3 sequence (DNA): TGCGCCAGCAGCTCACAGGGTTCCGGGGCCAACGTCCTGACTTTC. Amino acids: CASSSQGSGANVLTF.